The 7 T cell receptor beta chains below come from one sample, sequenced in a study of T cells in tuberculosis. Here immunoSEQ multiplex PCR was the method, and the copy in TCRdb shows in-frame clones only, minus some. The top ten clones hold 2.2% of a sample with tens of thousands of clones, approximately 90% of them seen once. What was sequenced was PBMCs. All receptors come from a donor under 30 with latent tuberculosis or without tuberculosis infection.

The rearrangement joins TRBV6-5 to TRBJ2-1, with no clear D. V gave up 6 bases and J gave up 4 bases, with 4 bases separating them. The CDR3 spans 11 residues. Germline CDR1 is MNHEY and CDR2 is SVGAGI. In DNA form, the CDR3 reads TGTGCCAGCAGCCCTTACAATGAGCAGTTCTTC. Its protein product is CASSPYNEQFF.

The chain carries TRBV2 and TRBJ2-7; 9 positions agree with TRBD1. The CDR3 consists of 14 residues. The germline V gene encodes CDR1 SNHLY and CDR2 FYNNEI. The trim removed 5 bases at V and 3 bases at J, leaving 5 bases unmatched. The CDR3 nucleotides read TGTGCCAGCAGTACCGGGACAGGGCTCTACGAGCAGTACTTC. Translating it yields CASSTGTGLYEQYF.

V is TRBV5-1 and J is TRBJ2-2; D possibly corresponds to TRBD1 (6 bases). The CDR3 has 15 residues. Germline V gene lookup returns CDR1 SGHRS and CDR2 YFSETQ. The V and J ends lost 4 bases and 5 bases respectively, with 15 bases between them. The CDR3 bases are TGCGCCAGCAGCCCCACAGGGCTCTGGACCGGGGAGCTGTTTTTT. Encoded protein: CASSPTGLWTGELFF.

The chain combines TRBV11-2 with TRBJ2-4, with 8 nucleotides matching TRBD2. Trimming removed 1 base from V and 1 base from J; junction bases left unmatched: 12. Germline CDR1 reads SGHAT; CDR2 reads FQNNGV. The CDR3 contains 19 residues. CDR3: CASSLGGLRGAKAKNIQYF. CDR3 coding DNA: TGTGCCAGCAGCTTAGGTGGCCTGCGGGGGGCTAAGGCCAAAAACATTCAGTACTTC.

The rearrangement joins TRBV7-3 to TRBJ1-1; D may be TRBD1 (5 bases). V was clipped by 5 bases and J by 5 bases, with 15 bases between them. This CDR3 is built from 14 residues. From germline, CDR1 is SGHTA and CDR2 FQGTGA. DNA of the CDR3: TGTGCCAGCAGCCTACAGACAGTGCCGACTGAAGCTTTCTTT. This codes for CASSLQTVPTEAFF.

DNA of the CDR3: TGTGCCAGCAGAATCACGACAGCTAACTATGGCTACACCTTC. This encodes CASRITTANYGYTF. The chain couples TRBV28 to TRBJ1-2, with TRBD1 as a possible D gene (5 bases). Trimming shortened V by 6 bases and J by 0 bases, and 11 bases separated the two germline ends. Germline V gene sequence: CDR1 MDHEN, CDR2 SYDVKM. This CDR3 has 14 residues.

The J gene is TRBJ1-1, the V gene TRBV7-6; D is unresolved. V gave up 5 bases and J gave up 2 bases, with 9 bases separating them. The CDR3 covers 13 residues. Per the germline V gene, CDR1 is SGHVS and CDR2 is FNYEAQ. CDR3 bases: TGTGCCAGCAGCCCGGTGCCTAACACTGAAGCTTTCTTT. Its translation is CASSPVPNTEAFF.